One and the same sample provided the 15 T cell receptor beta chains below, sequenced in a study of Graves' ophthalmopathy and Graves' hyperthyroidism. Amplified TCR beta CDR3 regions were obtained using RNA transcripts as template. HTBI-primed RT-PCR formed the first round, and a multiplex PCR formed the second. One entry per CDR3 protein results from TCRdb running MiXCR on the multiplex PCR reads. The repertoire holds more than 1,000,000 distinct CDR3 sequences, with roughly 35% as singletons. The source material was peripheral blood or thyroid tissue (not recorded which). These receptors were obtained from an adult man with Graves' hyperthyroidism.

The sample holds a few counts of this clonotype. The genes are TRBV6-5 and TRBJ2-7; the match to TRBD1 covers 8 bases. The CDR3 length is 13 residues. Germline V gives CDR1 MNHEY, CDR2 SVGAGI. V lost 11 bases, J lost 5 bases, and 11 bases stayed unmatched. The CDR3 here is CAAGRTGSDEQYF. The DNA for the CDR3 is TGTGCCGCCGGGCGGACAGGGTCGGACGAGCAGTACTTC.

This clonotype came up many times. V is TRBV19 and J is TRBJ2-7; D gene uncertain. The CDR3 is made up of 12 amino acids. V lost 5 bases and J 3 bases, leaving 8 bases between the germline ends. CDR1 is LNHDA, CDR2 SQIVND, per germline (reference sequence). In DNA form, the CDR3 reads TGTGCCAGTAGTTCACCTCACTACGAGCAGTACTTC. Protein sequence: CASSSPHYEQYF.

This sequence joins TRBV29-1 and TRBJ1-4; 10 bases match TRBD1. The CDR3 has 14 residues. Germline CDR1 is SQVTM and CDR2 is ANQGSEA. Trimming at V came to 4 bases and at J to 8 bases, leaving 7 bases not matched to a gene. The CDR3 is CSVGTGGGKEKLFF. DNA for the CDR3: TGCAGCGTTGGGACAGGGGGTGGTAAGGAAAAACTGTTTTTT. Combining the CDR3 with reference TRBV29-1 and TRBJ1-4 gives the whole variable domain SAVISQKPSRDICQRGTSLTIQCQVDSQVTMMFWYRQQPGQSLTLIATANQGSEATYESGFVIDKFPISRPNLTFSTLTVSNMSPEDSSIYLCSVGTGGGKEKLFFGSGTQLSVL.

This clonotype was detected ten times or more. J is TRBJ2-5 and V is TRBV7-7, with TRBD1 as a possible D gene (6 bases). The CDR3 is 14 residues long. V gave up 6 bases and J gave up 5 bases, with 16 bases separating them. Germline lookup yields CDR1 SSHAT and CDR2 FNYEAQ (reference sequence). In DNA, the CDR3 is TGTGCCAGCAGTCCAAGCCTAAGGGGGGAGACCCAGTACTTC. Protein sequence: CASSPSLRGETQYF.

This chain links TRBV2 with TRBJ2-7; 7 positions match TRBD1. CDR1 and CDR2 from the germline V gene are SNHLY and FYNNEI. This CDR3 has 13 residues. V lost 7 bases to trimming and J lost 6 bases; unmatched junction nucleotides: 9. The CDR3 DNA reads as TGTGCCAGCAATAGACAGGGAATTGTCGAGCAGTACTTC. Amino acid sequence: CASNRQGIVEQYF.

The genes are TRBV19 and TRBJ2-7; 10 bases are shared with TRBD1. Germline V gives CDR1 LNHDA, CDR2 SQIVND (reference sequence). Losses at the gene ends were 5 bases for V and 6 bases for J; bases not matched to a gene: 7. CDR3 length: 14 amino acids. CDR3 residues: CASSSPGQGSEQYF. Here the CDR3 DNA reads TGTGCCAGTAGTTCGCCGGGACAGGGGTCCGAGCAGTACTTC.

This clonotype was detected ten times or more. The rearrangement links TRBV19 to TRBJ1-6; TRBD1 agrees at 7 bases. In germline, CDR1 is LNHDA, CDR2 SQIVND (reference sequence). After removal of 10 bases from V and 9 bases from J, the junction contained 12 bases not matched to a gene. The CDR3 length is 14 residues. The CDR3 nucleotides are TGTGCCACTAACAGGGGAGAGGGGGGTTCACCCCTCCACTTT. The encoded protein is CATNRGEGGSPLHF. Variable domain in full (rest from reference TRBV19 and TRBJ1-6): DGGITQSPKYLFRKEGQNVTLSCEQNLNHDAMYWYRQDPGQGLRLIYYSQIVNDFQKGDIAEGYSVSREKKESFPLTVTSAQKNPTAFYLCATNRGEGGSPLHFGNGTRLTVT.

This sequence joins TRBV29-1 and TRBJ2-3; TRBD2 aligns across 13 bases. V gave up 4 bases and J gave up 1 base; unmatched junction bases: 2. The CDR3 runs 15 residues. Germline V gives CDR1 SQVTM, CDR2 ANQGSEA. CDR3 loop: CSVVGTSGGTDTQYF. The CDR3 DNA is TGCAGCGTTGTAGGGACTAGCGGGGGCACAGATACGCAGTATTTT.

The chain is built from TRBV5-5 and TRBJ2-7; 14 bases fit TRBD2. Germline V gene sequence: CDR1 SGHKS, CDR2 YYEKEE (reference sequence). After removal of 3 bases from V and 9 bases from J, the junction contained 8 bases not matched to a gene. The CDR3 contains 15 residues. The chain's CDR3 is CASSYGTSGGRVQYF. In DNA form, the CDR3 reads TGTGCCAGCAGCTACGGGACTAGCGGGGGCCGGGTGCAGTACTTC.

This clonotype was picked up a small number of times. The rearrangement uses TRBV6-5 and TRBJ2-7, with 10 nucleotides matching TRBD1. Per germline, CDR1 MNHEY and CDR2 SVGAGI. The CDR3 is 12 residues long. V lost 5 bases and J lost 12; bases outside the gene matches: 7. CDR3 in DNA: TGTGCCAGCAGTCGGGGACAGGGGAAAACGTACTTC. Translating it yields CASSRGQGKTYF.

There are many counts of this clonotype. DNA for the CDR3: TGTGCCAGCAGCTTAGGGAGAGGGTATAATTCACCCCTCCACTTT. This gives the protein CASSLGRGYNSPLHF. The rearrangement links TRBV7-2 to TRBJ1-6, with unresolved D. This CDR3 region has 15 residues. Trimming removed 1 base from V and 4 bases from J, with 8 bases in between. Germline assignment: CDR1 SGHTA and CDR2 FQGNSA.

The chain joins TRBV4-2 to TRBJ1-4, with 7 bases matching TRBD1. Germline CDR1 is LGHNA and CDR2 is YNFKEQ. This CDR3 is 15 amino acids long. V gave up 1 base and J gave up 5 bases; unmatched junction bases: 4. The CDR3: CASSQGQGRNEKLFF. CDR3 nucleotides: TGTGCCAGCAGCCAAGGACAGGGCCGCAATGAAAAACTGTTTTTT.

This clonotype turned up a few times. CDR3 sequence reads: CASSLPTTSRLQTQYF. The CDR3 nucleotides read TGTGCCAGCAGTTTACCCACGACTAGCAGGCTCCAGACCCAGTACTTC. The J gene is TRBJ2-5, the V gene TRBV12-3 or TRBV12-4; 7 positions match TRBD2. This CDR3 is built from 16 residues. The V segment lost 2 bases and the J segment 6 bases; nucleotides outside the gene matches: 12.

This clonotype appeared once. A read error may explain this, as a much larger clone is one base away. Here the CDR3 reads CASSSRTGVPQHF. In DNA, the CDR3 is TGTGCCAGCAGCTCCCGGACAGGCGTGCCCCAGCATTTT. The gene calls are TRBV5-4 and TRBJ1-5; TRBD1 agrees at 7 bases. Germline V CDR1 and CDR2: SGHNT, YYREEE (reference sequence). The CDR3 is 13 residues long. The V segment lost 3 bases and the J segment 9 bases; nucleotides outside the gene matches: 6. Full variable domain (remainder filled in from reference TRBV5-4 and TRBJ1-5): ETGVTQSPTHLIKTRGQQVTLRCSSQSGHNTVSWYQQALGQGPQFIFQYYREEENGRGNFPPRFSGLQFPNYSSELNVNALELDDSALYLCASSSRTGVPQHFGDGTRLSIL.

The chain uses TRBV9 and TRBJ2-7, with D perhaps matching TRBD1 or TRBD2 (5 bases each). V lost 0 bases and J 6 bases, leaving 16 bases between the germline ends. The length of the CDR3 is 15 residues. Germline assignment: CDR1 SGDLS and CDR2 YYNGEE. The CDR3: CASSVGSGWGSEQYF. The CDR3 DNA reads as TGTGCCAGCAGCGTAGGTAGTGGGTGGGGGAGCGAGCAGTACTTC.